This paragraph reports one T cell receptor (beta chain). The age range of participants was about 18 to 89 years, with residence in 20 to 25 US areas. Cohort assignment relied on participant-reported clinical history. This record belongs to a study of blood T cell repertoires in COVID-19. About the research overall: Researchers got acute and convalescent COVID-19 samples from the United States, Italy and Spain. PBMCs, B-cell-depleted T cells, or T cells were the source of the cDNA or gDNA that made up the material.

Using immunoSEQ multiplex PCR, the repertoire was profiled, and TCRdb retains in-frame clones only, with some absent. This table has hundreds of thousands of clones, around 89% appearing once. The clonotype was recovered from a man aged 25 to 40 who had recovered from COVID-19. The sample consisted of PBMCs or T cells enriched from blood (not recorded which).

This CDR3 reads CASSHRGPTLQETQYF. CDR3 in DNA: TGTGCCAGCAGCCACCGGGGTCCTACTCTCCAAGAGACCCAGTACTTC. The chain joins TRBV14 to TRBJ2-5, with D tentatively TRBD2 (5 bases). Per germline, CDR1 SGHDN and CDR2 FVKESK. Trimming stripped 3 bases from V and 1 base from J, with 15 bases between. The CDR3 has 16 residues.